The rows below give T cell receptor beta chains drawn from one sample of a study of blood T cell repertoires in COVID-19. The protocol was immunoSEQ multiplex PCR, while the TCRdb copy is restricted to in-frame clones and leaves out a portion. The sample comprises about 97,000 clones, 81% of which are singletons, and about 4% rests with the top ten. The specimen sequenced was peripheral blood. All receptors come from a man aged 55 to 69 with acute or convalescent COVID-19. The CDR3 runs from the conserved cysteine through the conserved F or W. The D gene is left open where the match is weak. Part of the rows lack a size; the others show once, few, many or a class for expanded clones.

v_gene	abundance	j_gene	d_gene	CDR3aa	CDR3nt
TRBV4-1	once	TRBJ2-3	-	CASRFSLDKADTQYF	TGCGCCAGCAGATTTTCACTAGATAAGGCAGATACGCAGTATTTT
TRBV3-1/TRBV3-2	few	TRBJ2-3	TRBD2	CASSQVATSGATDTQYF	TGTGCCAGCAGCCAAGTAGCGACTAGCGGAGCCACAGATACGCAGTATTTT
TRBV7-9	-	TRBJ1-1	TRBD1	CASSLGGGGTEAFF	TGTGCCAGCAGCTTAGGAGGGGGCGGCACTGAAGCTTTCTTT
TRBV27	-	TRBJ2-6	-	CASSSPLRSGANVLTF	TGTGCCAGCAGTTCACCCCTCAGGTCTGGGGCCAACGTCCTGACTTTC
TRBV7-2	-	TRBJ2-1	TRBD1	CASSFKTGSSYNEQFF	TGTGCCAGCAGCTTTAAGACAGGGAGCTCCTACAATGAGCAGTTCTTC
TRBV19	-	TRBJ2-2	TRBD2	CASSPGWDGRETTGELFF	TGTGCCAGTAGTCCCGGCTGGGACGGGAGGGAAACCACCGGGGAGCTGTTTTTT
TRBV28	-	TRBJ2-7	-	CASSPDDPRGAYEQYF	TGTGCCAGCAGTCCCGACGACCCCCGCGGCGCCTACGAGCAGTACTTC
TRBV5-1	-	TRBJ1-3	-	CASSSVSQGSGNTIYF	TGCGCCAGCAGCTCCGTCTCCCAGGGGTCTGGAAACACCATATATTTT
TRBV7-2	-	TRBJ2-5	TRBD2	CASSPLRGETQYF	TGTGCCAGCAGCCCCCTGCGGGGGGAAACCCAGTACTTC
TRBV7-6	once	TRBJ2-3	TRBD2	CASSLFGLAGEEETQYF	TGTGCCAGCAGCTTATTCGGACTAGCGGGAGAAGAAGAGACGCAGTATTTT
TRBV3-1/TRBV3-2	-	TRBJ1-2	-	CASSLDSNYGYTF	TGTGCCAGCAGCCTGGACAGCAACTATGGCTACACCTTC
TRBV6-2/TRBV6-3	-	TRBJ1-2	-	CASSYPDYGYTF	TGTGCCAGCAGTTACCCAGACTATGGCTACACCTTC
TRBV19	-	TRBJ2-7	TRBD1	CASSDQGDFPYEQYF	TGTGCCAGTAGTGACCAGGGGGATTTCCCCTACGAGCAGTACTTC
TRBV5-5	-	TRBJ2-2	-	CASSLVPGTITGELFF	TGTGCCAGCAGCTTGGTACCGGGAACCATCACCGGGGAGCTGTTTTTT
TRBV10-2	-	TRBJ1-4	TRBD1	CASRGTGNEKLFF	TGCGCCAGCAGAGGGACAGGGAATGAAAAACTGTTTTTT
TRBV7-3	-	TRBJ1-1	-	CASSLSAGARTEAFF	TGTGCCAGCAGCTTAAGCGCTGGGGCGCGAACTGAAGCTTTCTTT
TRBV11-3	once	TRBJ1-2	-	CASSLDRTGNYGYTF	TGTGCCAGCAGCTTGGATCGTACAGGAAACTATGGCTACACCTTC
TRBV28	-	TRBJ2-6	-	CASSLPGLTSGANVLTF	TGTGCCAGCAGTTTACCGGGACTGACCTCTGGGGCCAACGTCCTGACTTTC
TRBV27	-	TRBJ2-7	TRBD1	CASSPARDRVEQYF	TGTGCCAGCAGTCCCGCCCGGGACAGGGTCGAGCAGTACTTC
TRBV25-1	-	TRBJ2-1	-	CASSELAASSYNEQFF	TGTGCCAGCAGTGAATTGGCGGCCAGCTCCTACAATGAGCAGTTCTTC
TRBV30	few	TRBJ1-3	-	CAWARGGSGNTIYF	TGTGCCTGGGCCCGGGGAGGGTCTGGAAACACCATATATTTT
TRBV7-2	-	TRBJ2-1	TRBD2	CASSLEGTSEKKFF	TGTGCCAGCAGCTTAGAGGGGACTAGCGAAAAGAAGTTCTTC
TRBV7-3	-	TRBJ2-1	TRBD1	CASSSYGQGAGEQFF	TGTGCCAGCAGCTCTTACGGACAGGGGGCGGGTGAGCAGTTCTTC